This TCR beta chain was identified in a study of blood T cell repertoires in COVID-19 (TCRdb year 2020). For the wider study: Samples covering the acute and convalescent phases of COVID-19 were provided by collaborators in the United States, Italy and Spain. The prospective study material was composed of cDNA or gDNA derived from T cells, B-cell-depleted T cells, or PBMCs. Deeply sampled blood TCRbeta repertoires from subjects exposed to, actively infected with, or recovered from COVID-19 were included in the dataset. A freely available public database, intended as a resource for researchers studying the immune response to SARS-CoV-2, is where the repertoires were released. Samples came from the ongoing ImmuneRACE study (first 160 participants) plus 1,254 subjects from 6 global collaborators. A de-identified subject ID, COVID-19 status, age in years and sex were almost always included in the sample metadata. Where available, HLA class I and class II types were obtained from metadata supplied by the sample provider rather than from assay-based typing.

Study-wide findings and limitations: How much clinical and demographic metadata was included differed by source and by participant, and the metadata was provided uncurated.

Each collaborating institution followed its own protocols to collect whole blood in K2EDTA tubes. Collaborator samples were shipped for TCRbeta analysis as frozen whole blood, isolated PBMCs, or DNA extracted from either sample type. In regard to this clone: Its target antigen remains unknown. The sample holds no much larger clone one base away, and base qualities are not on file.

The immunoSEQ Assay, a bias-controlled multiplex PCR, was used to amplify TCRbeta CDR3 regions from genomic DNA. In the source study's methods: Nucleated cell counts per sample were estimated from amplification of reference gene primers within the assay. To quantify the absolute abundance of each unique TCRbeta CDR3 rearrangement, sequence reads were collapsed and filtered. Productive Simpson clonality was computed per sample as the square root of Simpson's diversity index over productive rearrangements. The table was pulled from immuneACCESS by TCRdb, which kept in-frame rearrangements only. Such tables lose some clones; where checked, under half of the loss comes from unresolved V genes, and the rest has no known cause. That table is the source of V, J and clone size, and D and trimming were worked out from the DNA. This sample gives about 120,000 clones in total; 87% of them show up just once. The leading ten clones occupy 25% to 35% of the sample.

V gives up 3 bases and J gives up 4 bases, and the segment between their germline ends measures 13 bases. Taken from the germline V gene, the CDR1 and CDR2 loops are KGHSH and LQKENI. The CDR3 numbers 15 residues from cysteine through phenylalanine. The entry retains the CDR3 DNA only, 45 bases that are in frame from base 1. The chain couples TRBV18 to TRBJ2-1; TRBD2 is possibly the D segment (6 matching bases). The sequence derives from a woman aged 70-85 years with acute or convalescent COVID-19. The sequenced sample was peripheral blood. CDR3 loop: CASSPLLADYNEQFF. The bases read TGTGCCAGCTCACCTCTATTAGCGGATTACAATGAGCAGTTCTTC.